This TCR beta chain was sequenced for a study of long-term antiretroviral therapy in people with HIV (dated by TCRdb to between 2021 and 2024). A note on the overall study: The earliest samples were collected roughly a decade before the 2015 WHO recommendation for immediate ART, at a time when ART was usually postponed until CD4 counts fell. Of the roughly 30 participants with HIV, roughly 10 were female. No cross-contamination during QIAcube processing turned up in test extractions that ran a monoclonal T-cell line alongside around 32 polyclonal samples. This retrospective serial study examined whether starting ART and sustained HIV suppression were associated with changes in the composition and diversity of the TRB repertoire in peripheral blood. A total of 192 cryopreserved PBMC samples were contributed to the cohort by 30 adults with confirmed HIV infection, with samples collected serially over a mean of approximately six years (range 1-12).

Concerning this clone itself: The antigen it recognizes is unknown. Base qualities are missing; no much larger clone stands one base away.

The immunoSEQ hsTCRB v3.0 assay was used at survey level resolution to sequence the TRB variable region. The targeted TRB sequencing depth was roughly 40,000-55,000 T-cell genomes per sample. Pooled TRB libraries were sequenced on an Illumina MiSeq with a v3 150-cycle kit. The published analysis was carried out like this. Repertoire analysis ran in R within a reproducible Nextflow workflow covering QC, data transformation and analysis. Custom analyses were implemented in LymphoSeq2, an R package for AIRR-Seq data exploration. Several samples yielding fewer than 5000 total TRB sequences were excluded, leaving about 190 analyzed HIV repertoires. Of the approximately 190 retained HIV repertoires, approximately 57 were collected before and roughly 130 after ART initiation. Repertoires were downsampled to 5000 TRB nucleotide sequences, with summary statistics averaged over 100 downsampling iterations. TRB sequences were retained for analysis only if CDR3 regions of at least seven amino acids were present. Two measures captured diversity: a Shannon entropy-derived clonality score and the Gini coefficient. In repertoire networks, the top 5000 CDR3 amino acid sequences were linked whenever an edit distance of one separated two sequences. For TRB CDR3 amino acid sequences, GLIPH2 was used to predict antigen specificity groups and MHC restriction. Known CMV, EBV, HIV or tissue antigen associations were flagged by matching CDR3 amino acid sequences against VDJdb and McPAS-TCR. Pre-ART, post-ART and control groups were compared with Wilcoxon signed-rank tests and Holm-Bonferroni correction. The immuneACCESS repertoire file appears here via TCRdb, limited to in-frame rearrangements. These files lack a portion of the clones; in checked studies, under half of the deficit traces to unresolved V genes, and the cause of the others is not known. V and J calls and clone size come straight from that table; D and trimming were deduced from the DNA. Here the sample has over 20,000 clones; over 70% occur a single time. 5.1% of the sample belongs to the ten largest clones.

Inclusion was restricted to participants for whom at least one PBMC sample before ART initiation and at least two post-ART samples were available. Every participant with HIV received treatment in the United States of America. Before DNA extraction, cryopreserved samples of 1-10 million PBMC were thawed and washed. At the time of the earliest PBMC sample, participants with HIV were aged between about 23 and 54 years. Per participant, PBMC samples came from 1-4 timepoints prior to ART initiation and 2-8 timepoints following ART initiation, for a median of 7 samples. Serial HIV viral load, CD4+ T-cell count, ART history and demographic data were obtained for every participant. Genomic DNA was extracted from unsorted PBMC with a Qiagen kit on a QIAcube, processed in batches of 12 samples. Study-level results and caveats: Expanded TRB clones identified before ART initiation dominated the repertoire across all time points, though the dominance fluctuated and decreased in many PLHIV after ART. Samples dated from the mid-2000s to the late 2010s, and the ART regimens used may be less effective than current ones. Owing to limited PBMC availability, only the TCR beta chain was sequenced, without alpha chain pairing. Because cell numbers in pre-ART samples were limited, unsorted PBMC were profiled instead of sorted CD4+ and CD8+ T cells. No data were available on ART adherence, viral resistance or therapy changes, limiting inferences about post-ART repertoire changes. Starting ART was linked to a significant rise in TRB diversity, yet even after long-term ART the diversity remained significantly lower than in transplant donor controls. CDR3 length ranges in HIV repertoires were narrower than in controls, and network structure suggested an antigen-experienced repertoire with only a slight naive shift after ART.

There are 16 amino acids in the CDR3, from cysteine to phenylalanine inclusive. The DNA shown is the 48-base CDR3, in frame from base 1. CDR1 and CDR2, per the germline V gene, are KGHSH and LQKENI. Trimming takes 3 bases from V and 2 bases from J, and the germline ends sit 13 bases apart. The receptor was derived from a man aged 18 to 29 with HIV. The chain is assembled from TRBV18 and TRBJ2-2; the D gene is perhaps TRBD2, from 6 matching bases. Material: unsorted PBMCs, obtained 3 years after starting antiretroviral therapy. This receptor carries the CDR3 CASSPLGLDNTGELFF. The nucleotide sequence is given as TGTGCCAGCTCACCCCTGGGACTGGATAACACCGGGGAGCTGTTTTTT.